The 15 T cell receptor beta chains presented below share a single source sample, sequenced in a study of cytomegalovirus exposure and HLA in healthy donors. This PCR relied on a set of 60 Vbeta primers and 13 Jbeta primers. TCRdb's copy holds only in-frame clones and misses some; the assay was immunoSEQ multiplex PCR. The table has about 140,000 clones, 60% to 85% seen once; the top ten hold 1.8%. The source material was PBMCs. Receptor source: a female donor in good health and CMV-seropositive.

This clone was counted only a few times. This chain links TRBV11-3 with TRBJ2-7, with D unclear. The germline V and J ends were trimmed by 4 bases and 0 bases, with 10 bases remaining between them. This CDR3 is 14 amino acids long. The germline gives CDR1 SGHNT, CDR2 YENEEA. The CDR3 spells CASSSNYPSYEQYF. CDR3 bases: TGTGCCAGCAGCTCAAACTACCCCTCCTACGAGCAGTACTTC.

The chain has TRBV11-2 and TRBJ2-7; D is possibly TRBD2 (5 bases). V dropped 7 bases and J dropped 2 bases, with 18 bases sitting between them. CDR1 and CDR2 from the germline V gene are SGHAT and FQNNGV. The CDR3 has 15 amino acids. The CDR3 DNA follows: TGTGCCAGCACCTCCTGGCGGGCAGGTACCTACGAGCAGTACTTC. It yields the protein CASTSWRAGTYEQYF.

This chain links TRBV2 with TRBJ2-2, with 7 bases lining up with TRBD2. Per germline, CDR1 SNHLY and CDR2 FYNNEI. Trimming cost V 3 bases and J 7 bases; bases outside gene matches: 8. The length of the CDR3 is 15 residues. CDR3: CASSEGGRAFGELFF. For the CDR3, the DNA is TGTGCCAGCAGTGAGGGGGGGAGGGCCTTCGGGGAGCTGTTTTTT. The variable domain in full, with the rest retrieved from reference TRBV2 and TRBJ2-2, is EPEVTQTPSHQVTQMGQEVILRCVPISNHLYFYWYRQILGQKVEFLVSFYNNEISEKSEIFDDQFSVERPDGSNFTLKIRSTKLEDSAMYFCASSEGGRAFGELFFGEGSRLTVL.

The genes are TRBV5-4 and TRBJ2-5; no definite D call. From germline, CDR1 is SGHNT and CDR2 YYREEE (reference sequence). V lost 3 bases and J 5 bases, leaving 14 bases between the germline ends. There are 14 residues in the CDR3. The CDR3 protein is CASSSVAGGETQYF. CDR3 DNA: TGTGCCAGCAGCTCCGTGGCAGGTGGGGAGACCCAGTACTTC.

The chain employs TRBV10-2 and TRBJ1-3; D is unclear. This CDR3 has 13 residues. Trimming removed 6 bases at V and 2 bases at J, with 8 bases between. Germline loops: CDR1 WSHSY, CDR2 SAAADI. CDR3 nucleotides: TGCGCCAGCAGCTCCGGTACTGGAAACACCATATATTTT. Translation gives CASSSGTGNTIYF.

The chain recombines TRBV5-6 with TRBJ2-3, with D uncertain. Per the germline V gene, CDR1 is SGHDT and CDR2 is YYEEEE. Trimming cost V 2 bases and J 0 bases, with 10 bases left between them. The CDR3 length is 15 residues. CDR3 sequence reads: CASSFRLTSTDTQYF. The CDR3 bases are TGTGCCAGCAGCTTTCGACTGACTAGCACAGATACGCAGTATTTT.

V gene TRBV6-5 combines with J gene TRBJ2-5; 7 bases align to TRBD1. CDR1 is MNHEY, CDR2 SVGAGI, per germline. The V and J ends lost 6 bases and 4 bases, in that order; junction bases with no gene match: 8. The CDR3 is made up of 14 amino acids. The CDR3 DNA reads TGTGCCAGCAGCCCGAACAGGGGCAGAGAGACCCAGTACTTC. This codes for CASSPNRGRETQYF.

The V gene is TRBV28, the J gene TRBJ2-1; 10 nucleotides agree with TRBD2. The V and J ends lost 5 bases and 4 bases, in that order; junction bases with no gene match: 5. CDR3 length: 15 residues. Germline-derived CDR1 and CDR2 are MDHEN and SYDVKM. CDR3 nucleotides: TGTGCCAGCAGTCCACTAGCGGGGAAATACAATGAGCAGTTCTTC. Amino acids: CASSPLAGKYNEQFF.

CDR3 loop: CASRYGGAGDEKLFF. CDR3 nucleotide sequence: TGTGCCAGTAGATACGGAGGGGCTGGGGATGAAAAACTGTTTTTT. The chain joins TRBV19 to TRBJ1-4; possibly TRBD1 for D (5 bases). Per the germline V gene, CDR1 is LNHDA and CDR2 is SQIVND (reference sequence). This CDR3 has 15 amino acids. V was trimmed by 6 bases and J by 6 bases, leaving 17 bases between them.

The gene calls are TRBV6-5 and TRBJ2-1; 9 bases map to TRBD2. Per the germline V gene, CDR1 is MNHEY and CDR2 is SVGAGI. The CDR3 is 15 residues long. The trim removed 5 bases at V and 2 bases at J, leaving 4 bases unmatched. CDR3 sequence: CASSLAGGPYNEQFF. The CDR3 DNA follows: TGTGCCAGCAGTCTCGCGGGGGGGCCCTACAATGAGCAGTTCTTC.

This clone was seen a handful of times. The V and J genes are TRBV9 and TRBJ2-1, with D possibly TRBD2 on 7 matching bases. Germline CDR1 SGDLS, CDR2 YYNGEE. The length of the CDR3 is 17 residues. The V gene lost 0 bases and the J gene lost 6 bases, with 19 bases spanning the gap. The CDR3 sequence: CASSVVGGAGVINEQFF. The CDR3 DNA reads TGTGCCAGCAGCGTAGTAGGGGGGGCGGGAGTGATCAATGAGCAGTTCTTC.

The chain joins TRBV4-2 to TRBJ2-7, with 8 bases fitting TRBD2. Germline V gene data show CDR1 as LGHNA and CDR2 as YNFKEQ. This CDR3 region has 17 residues. V lost 1 base and J lost 1; bases outside the gene matches: 9. Here the CDR3 reads CASSQASRVAGSYEQYF. The CDR3 DNA reads TGTGCCAGCAGCCAAGCGAGTCGAGTAGCGGGGTCCTACGAGCAGTACTTC.

The CDR3 coding sequence is TGTGCCAGCAGTGGACAGCGGGAATCCTACGAGCAGTACTTC. Translating it yields CASSGQRESYEQYF. This sequence joins TRBV21-1 and TRBJ2-7; the DNA was not used to check the table's D call, TRBD2. TRBV21-1 corresponds to a pseudogene. The CDR3 sequence is 14 residues long.

J is TRBJ2-5 and V is TRBV5-6; TRBD1 matches 7 bases. Per germline, CDR1 SGHDT and CDR2 YYEEEE. Losses at the gene ends were 4 bases for V and 0 bases for J; bases not matched to a gene: 6. CDR3 length equals 15 residues. CDR3 sequence: CASSRPGQDQETQYF. The CDR3 DNA reads as TGTGCCAGCAGCCGCCCTGGACAGGACCAAGAGACCCAGTACTTC.

The chain combines TRBV18 with TRBJ2-7; TRBD1 matches 11 bases. This CDR3 has 14 residues. From germline, CDR1 is KGHSH and CDR2 LQKENI. V dropped 4 bases and J dropped 5; count of bases not matched to a gene: 4. The CDR3 DNA reads as TGTGCCAGCTCACGGGGACAGGGGGGTGACGAGCAGTACTTC. Protein sequence: CASSRGQGGDEQYF.